The T cell receptor beta chain under discussion was sequenced for a study of blood T cell repertoires in COVID-19. Overall study context: There were acute and convalescent COVID-19 samples, and they came from the United States, Italy and Spain.

How the authors handled the data: Estimation of nucleated cell counts was performed using reference gene primer amplification. Clones were read by immunoSEQ multiplex PCR, and TCRdb kept only the in-frame ones, dropping some. V, J and clone size were drawn from that table, and D and trimming were deduced from the DNA. The repertoire consists of approximately 200,000 clones, with 79% occurring once and the leading ten covering approximately 6%. This CDR3 has 16 amino acids. V lost 3 bases, J lost 7 bases, and 19 bases lay in between. The V gene's germline CDR1 is SGDLS and CDR2 YYNGEE. Patients at the Seattle site were enrolled during active infection and followed longitudinally.

V and J are TRBV9 and TRBJ2-2, with a weak D call TRBD1 (6 bases). Sequencing used peripheral blood. The receptor comes from a woman in her 40s with COVID-19, enrolled during active disease. CDR3 in DNA: TGTGCCAGCAGCGCCTACCAGGGGCGGTTATTCGGGGAGCTGTTTTTT. Encoded protein: CASSAYQGRLFGELFF.